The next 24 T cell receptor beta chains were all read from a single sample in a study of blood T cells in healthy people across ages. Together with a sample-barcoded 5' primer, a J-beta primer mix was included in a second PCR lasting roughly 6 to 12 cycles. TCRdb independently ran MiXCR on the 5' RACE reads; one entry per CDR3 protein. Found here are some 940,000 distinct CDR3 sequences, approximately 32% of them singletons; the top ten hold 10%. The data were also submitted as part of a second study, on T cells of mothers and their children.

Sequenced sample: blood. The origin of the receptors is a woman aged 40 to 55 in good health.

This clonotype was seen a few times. The CDR3 reads CASSLGWRATEAFF. The CDR3, as DNA: TGTGCCAGCAGCCTGGGTTGGAGGGCCACTGAAGCTTTCTTT. This chain uses TRBV12-3 or TRBV12-4 with TRBJ1-1, with no clear D. With 6 bases removed from V and 4 bases from J, the gap between germline ends came to 15 bases. The CDR3 contains 14 residues.

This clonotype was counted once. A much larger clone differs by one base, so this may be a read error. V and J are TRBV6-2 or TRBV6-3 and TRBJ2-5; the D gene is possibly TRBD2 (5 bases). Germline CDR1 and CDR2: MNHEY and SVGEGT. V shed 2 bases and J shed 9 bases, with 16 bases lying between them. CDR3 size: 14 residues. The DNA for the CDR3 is TGTGCCAGCAGTTACGGACCGGGCGAGGAGGCCCAGTACTTC. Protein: CASSYGPGEEAQYF.

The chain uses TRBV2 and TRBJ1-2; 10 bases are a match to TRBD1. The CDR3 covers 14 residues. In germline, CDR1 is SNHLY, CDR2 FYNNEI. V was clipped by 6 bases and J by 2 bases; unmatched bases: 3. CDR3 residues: CASRGQGQNYGYTF. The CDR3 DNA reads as TGTGCCAGCAGGGGACAGGGGCAAAACTATGGCTACACCTTC.

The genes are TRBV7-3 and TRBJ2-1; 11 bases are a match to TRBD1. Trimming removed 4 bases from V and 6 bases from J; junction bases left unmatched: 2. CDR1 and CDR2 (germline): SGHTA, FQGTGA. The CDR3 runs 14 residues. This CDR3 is CASSWGQGGNEQFF. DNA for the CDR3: TGTGCCAGCAGCTGGGGACAGGGGGGCAATGAGCAGTTCTTC.

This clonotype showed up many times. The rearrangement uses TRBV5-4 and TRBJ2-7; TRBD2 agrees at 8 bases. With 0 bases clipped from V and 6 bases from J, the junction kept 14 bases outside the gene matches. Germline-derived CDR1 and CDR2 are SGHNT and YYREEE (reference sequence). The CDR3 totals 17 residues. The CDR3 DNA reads TGTGCCAGCAGCTTGGACGGGCGTCGCGGGGGGCGATTCGAGCAGTACTTC. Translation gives CASSLDGRRGGRFEQYF.

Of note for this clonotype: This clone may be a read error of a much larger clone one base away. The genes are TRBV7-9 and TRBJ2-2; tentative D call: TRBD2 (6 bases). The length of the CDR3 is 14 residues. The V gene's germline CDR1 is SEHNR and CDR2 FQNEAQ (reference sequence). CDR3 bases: TGTGCCAGCAGCTTAGATTTTGTCACCGGGGGGCTGTTTTTT. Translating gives CASSLDFVTGGLFF. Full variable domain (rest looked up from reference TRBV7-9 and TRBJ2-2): DTGVSQNPRHKITKRGQNVTFRCDPISEHNRLYWYRQTLGQGPEFLTYFQNEAQLEKSRLLSDRFSAERPKGSFSTLEIQRTEQGDSAMYLCASSLDFVTGGLFFGEGSRLTVL.

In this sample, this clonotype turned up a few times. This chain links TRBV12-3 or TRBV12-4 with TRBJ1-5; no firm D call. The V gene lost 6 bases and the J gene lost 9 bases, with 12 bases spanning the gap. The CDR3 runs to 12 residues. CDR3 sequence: CASSPGRGPQHF. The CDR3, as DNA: TGTGCCAGCAGCCCAGGCCGAGGGCCCCAGCATTTT.

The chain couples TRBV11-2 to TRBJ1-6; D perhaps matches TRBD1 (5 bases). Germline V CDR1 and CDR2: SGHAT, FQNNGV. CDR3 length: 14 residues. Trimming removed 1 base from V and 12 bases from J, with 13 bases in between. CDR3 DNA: TGTGCCAGCAGCTTAGGGGACTCAAAGTTACCCCTCCACTTT. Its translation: CASSLGDSKLPLHF.

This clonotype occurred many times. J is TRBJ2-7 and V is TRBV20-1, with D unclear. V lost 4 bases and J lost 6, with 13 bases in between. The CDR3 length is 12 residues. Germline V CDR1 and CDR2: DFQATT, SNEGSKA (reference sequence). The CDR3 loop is CSAIDSPGEQYF. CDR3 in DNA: TGCAGTGCTATAGATAGTCCGGGCGAGCAGTACTTC.

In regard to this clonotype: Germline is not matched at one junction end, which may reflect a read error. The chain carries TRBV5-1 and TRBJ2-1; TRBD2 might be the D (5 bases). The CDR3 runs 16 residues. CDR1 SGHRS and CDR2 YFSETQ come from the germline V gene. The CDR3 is CASSGKVGAPYNEQCF. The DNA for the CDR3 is TGCGCCAGCAGCGGAAAAGTGGGAGCCCCTTACAATGAGCAGTGCTTC.

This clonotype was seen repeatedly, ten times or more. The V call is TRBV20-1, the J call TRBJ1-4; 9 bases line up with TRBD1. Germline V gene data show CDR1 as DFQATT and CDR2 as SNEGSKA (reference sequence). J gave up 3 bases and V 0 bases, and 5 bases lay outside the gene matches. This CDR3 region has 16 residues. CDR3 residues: CSARDPRTGANEKLFF. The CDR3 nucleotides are TGCAGTGCTAGAGATCCCCGGACAGGGGCTAATGAAAAACTGTTTTTT.

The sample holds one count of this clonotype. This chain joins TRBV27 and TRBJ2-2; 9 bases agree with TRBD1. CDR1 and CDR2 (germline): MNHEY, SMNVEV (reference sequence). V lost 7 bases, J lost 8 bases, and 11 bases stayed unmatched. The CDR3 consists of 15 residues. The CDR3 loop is CASMWGDRAFGELFF. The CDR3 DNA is TGTGCCAGCATGTGGGGGGACAGGGCCTTTGGGGAGCTGTTTTTT.

The CDR3 nucleotides read TGCGCCAGCAGCAAAGGGACTAGCGGGGCCACAGATACGCAGTATTTT. Encoded protein: CASSKGTSGATDTQYF. The chain carries TRBV5-1 and TRBJ2-3; 13 bases are shared with TRBD2. Per germline, CDR1 SGHRS and CDR2 YFSETQ. After removal of 4 bases from V and 2 bases from J, the junction contained 4 bases not matched to a gene. CDR3 length: 16 amino acids.

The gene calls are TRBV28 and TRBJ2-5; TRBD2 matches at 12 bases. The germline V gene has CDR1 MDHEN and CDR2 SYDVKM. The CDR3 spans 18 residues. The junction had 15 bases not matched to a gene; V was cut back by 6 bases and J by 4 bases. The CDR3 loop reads CASSYPSSGGALGETQYF. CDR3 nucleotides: TGTGCCAGCAGCTACCCCTCTAGCGGGGGGGCCCTAGGAGAGACCCAGTACTTC.

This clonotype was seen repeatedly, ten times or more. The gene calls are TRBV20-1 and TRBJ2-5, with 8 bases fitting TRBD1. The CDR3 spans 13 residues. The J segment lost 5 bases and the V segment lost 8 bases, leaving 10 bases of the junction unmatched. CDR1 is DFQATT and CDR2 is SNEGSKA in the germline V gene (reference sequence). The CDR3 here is CSPTPHRGETQYF. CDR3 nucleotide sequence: TGCAGTCCTACCCCTCACAGGGGGGAGACCCAGTACTTC.

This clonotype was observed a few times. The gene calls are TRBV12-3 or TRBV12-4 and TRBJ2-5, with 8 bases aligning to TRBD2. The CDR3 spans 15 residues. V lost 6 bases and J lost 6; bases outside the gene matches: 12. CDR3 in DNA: TGTGCCAGCAGACCCCGGGGGGGGATCGGGAAGACCCAGTACTTC. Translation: CASRPRGGIGKTQYF.

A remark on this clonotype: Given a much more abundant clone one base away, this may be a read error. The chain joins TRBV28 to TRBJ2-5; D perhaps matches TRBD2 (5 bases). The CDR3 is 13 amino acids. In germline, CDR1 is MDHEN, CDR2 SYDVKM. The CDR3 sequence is CASMVRAQETQDF. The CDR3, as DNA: TGTGCCAGCATGGTGCGGGCGCAAGAGACCCAGGACTTC.

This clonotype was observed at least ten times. CDR3 in amino acids: CASSVDRGRKFF. The DNA for the CDR3 is TGTGCCAGCAGCGTAGACAGGGGACGTAAGTTCTTC. The chain employs TRBV9 and TRBJ2-1; 7 bases line up with TRBD1. Germline assignment: CDR1 SGDLS and CDR2 YYNGEE. The CDR3 totals 12 residues. Trimming at V came to 0 bases and at J to 14 bases, leaving 5 bases not matched to a gene.

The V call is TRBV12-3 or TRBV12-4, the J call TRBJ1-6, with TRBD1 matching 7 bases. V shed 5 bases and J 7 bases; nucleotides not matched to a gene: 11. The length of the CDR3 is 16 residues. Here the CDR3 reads CASSPWEGAKNSPLHF. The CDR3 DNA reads TGTGCCAGCAGTCCCTGGGAGGGGGCTAAGAATTCACCCCTCCACTTT.

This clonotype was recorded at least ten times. The CDR3 loop reads CASSPSWGNEKLFF. The CDR3 DNA reads TGCGCCAGCAGCCCCAGTTGGGGTAATGAAAAACTGTTTTTT. V and J are TRBV4-1 and TRBJ1-4; D is ambiguous. The CDR3 has 14 residues. Germline-derived CDR1 and CDR2 are MGHRA and YSYEKL. Trimming took off 4 bases at V and 4 bases at J, with 10 bases between the two ends.

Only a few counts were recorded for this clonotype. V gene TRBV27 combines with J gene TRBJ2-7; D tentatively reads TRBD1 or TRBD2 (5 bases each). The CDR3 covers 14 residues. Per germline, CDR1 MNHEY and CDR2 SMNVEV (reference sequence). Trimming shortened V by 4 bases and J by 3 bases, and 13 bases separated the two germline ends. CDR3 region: CASSSGTEIYEQYF. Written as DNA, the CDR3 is TGTGCCAGCAGTTCCGGGACGGAAATCTACGAGCAGTACTTC.

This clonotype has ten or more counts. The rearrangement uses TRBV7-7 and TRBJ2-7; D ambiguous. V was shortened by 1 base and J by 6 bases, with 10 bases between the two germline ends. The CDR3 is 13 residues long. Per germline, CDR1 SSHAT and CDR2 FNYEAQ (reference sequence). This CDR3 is CASSLGVGREQYF. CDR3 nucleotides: TGTGCCAGCAGCTTAGGTGTGGGTCGCGAGCAGTACTTC. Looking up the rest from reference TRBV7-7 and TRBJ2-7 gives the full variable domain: GAGVSQSPRYKVTKRGQDVTLRCDPISSHATLYWYQQALGQGPEFLTYFNYEAQPDKSGLPSDRFSAERPEGSISTLTIQRTEQRDSAMYRCASSLGVGREQYFGPGTRLTVT.

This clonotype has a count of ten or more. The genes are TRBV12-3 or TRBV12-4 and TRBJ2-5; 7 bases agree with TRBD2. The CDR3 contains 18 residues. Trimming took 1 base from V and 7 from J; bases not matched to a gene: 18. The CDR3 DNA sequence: TGTGCCAGCAGTTTAGAGGGGCTAGCGGCCGCCCCCCAAAGGACCCAGTACTTC. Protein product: CASSLEGLAAAPQRTQYF.

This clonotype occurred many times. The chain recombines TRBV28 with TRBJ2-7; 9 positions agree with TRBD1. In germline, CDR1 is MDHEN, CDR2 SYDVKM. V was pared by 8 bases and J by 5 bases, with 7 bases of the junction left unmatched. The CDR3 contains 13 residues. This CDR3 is CASDGTGFNEQYF. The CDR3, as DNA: TGTGCCAGCGACGGGACAGGGTTTAACGAGCAGTACTTC.